This T cell receptor (beta chain) comes out of a study of cytomegalovirus exposure and HLA in healthy donors. The CDR3 totals 11 residues. Germline V lookup: CDR1 SNHLY, CDR2 FYNNEI. Use of 60 Vbeta and 13 Jbeta primers characterized the PCR. Assay used: immunoSEQ multiplex PCR; TCRdb lists only in-frame clones, some missing. The data contain roughly 130,000 clones, 80% of them singletons. The TCR originated in a male donor in good health and CMV-seropositive. The sequenced sample consisted of PBMCs. The rearrangement uses TRBV2 and TRBJ2-5, with 7 positions matching TRBD1. The J call may be wrong; the DNA end is better matched by TRBJ2-7. The DNA of the CDR3 is TGTGCCAGCAGCGACAGGGACGAGCAGTACTTC. The encoded protein is CASSDRDEQYF.